A single sample gave rise to the 29 T cell receptor beta chains below, sequenced in a study of OX40 agonist ivuxolimab in advanced cancers. Profiled with immunoSEQ multiplex PCR; TCRdb holds only in-frame clones, not every one. Of around 60,000 clones in the sample, around 90% were seen once. Sequenced here: CD4+ or CD8+ T cells sorted from blood, sampled in a trial of the OX40 agonist ivuxolimab. Every receptor here comes from an adult with an advanced solid tumor such as melanoma, head and neck, liver or kidney cancer.

The genes are TRBV30 and TRBJ1-1, with 7 bases matching TRBD1. The germline V gene encodes CDR1 GTSNPN and CDR2 SVGIG (reference sequence). J was trimmed by 5 bases and V by 3 bases; bases with no gene match: 15. The CDR3 runs 16 residues. The CDR3 reads CAWRVPTRQGRTEAFF. The CDR3 nucleotides are TGTGCCTGGAGGGTCCCCACTAGACAGGGTCGAACTGAAGCTTTCTTT.

The CDR3 bases are TGTGCCAGCAGCCCAGGGGTCCGAGACTACGAGCAGTACTTC. Residues: CASSPGVRDYEQYF. V is TRBV11-2 and J is TRBJ2-7, with D perhaps TRBD1 (6 bases). Per germline, CDR1 SGHAT and CDR2 FQNNGV. This CDR3 has 14 amino acids. Trimming removed 5 bases at V and 3 bases at J, with 14 bases between.

The rearrangement joins TRBV19 to TRBJ1-5; 7 bases line up with TRBD1. This CDR3 spans 18 amino acids. Trimming cost V 7 bases and J 5 bases; bases outside gene matches: 20. The V gene's germline CDR1 is LNHDA and CDR2 SQIVND (reference sequence). DNA for the CDR3: TGTGCCAGTAATCCCTCCGGGACAGCCTCTATGGGACATCAGCCCCAGCATTTT. Its protein is CASNPSGTASMGHQPQHF.

The chain has TRBV10-2 and TRBJ2-1, with D unclear. Germline V lookup: CDR1 WSHSY, CDR2 SAAADI. V was cut by 7 bases and J by 8 bases, with 12 bases left in between. This CDR3 is built from 12 residues. CDR3 in DNA: TGCGCCAGCACCGCAGCCCTCGATGAGCAGTTCTTC. Protein: CASTAALDEQFF.

As DNA, the CDR3 is TGTGCCAGCGGCCCAGGGACTAGCGTATACTACGAGCAGTACTTC. This gives the protein CASGPGTSVYYEQYF. V and J are TRBV28 and TRBJ2-7; 10 bases map to TRBD2. The CDR3 has 15 amino acids. Germline V lookup: CDR1 MDHEN, CDR2 SYDVKM. Trimming at V came to 8 bases and at J to 3 bases, leaving 10 bases not matched to a gene.

The chain links TRBV6-1 to TRBJ1-6; D remains unclear. V lost 0 bases and J 8 bases, leaving 8 bases between the germline ends. The V gene's germline CDR1 is MNHNS and CDR2 SASEGT. The CDR3 is 14 residues long. The CDR3 reads CASSEADGDSPLHF. Here the CDR3 DNA reads TGTGCCAGCAGTGAAGCGGACGGGGATTCACCCCTCCACTTT.

The chain links TRBV25-1 to TRBJ2-2; TRBD1 aligns across 8 bases. The CDR3 consists of 15 residues. The V gene end was trimmed by 1 base and the J gene end by 5 bases; junction bases not matched to a gene: 3. CDR1 is MGHDK, CDR2 SYGVNS, per germline. CDR3 region: CASSEWTGRTGELFF. CDR3 sequence (DNA): TGTGCCAGCAGTGAATGGACAGGGAGGACCGGGGAGCTGTTTTTT.

CDR3 DNA sequence: TGTGCCAGCAGTTTGGGCGAAAATGAGCAGTTCTTC. Its protein is CASSLGENEQFF. The chain is built from TRBV27 and TRBJ2-1, with D unclear. CDR3 length: 12 amino acids. Trimming took 3 bases from V and 7 from J, leaving 7 bases between them. The germline CDR1 and CDR2 sequences are MNHEY and SMNVEV (reference sequence).

CDR3 DNA: TGTGCCAGTTCCACTAGCGGGTCCCGTTACGAGCAGTACTTC. Translation: CASSTSGSRYEQYF. The chain uses TRBV19 and TRBJ2-7; TRBD2 agrees at 9 bases. V lost 8 bases and J lost 4; bases outside the gene matches: 9. The CDR3 contains 14 residues. Germline V lookup: CDR1 LNHDA, CDR2 SQIVND (reference sequence).

The chain links TRBV27 to TRBJ2-5; no reliable D call. The ends were cut back, 6 bases at V and 5 bases at J, with 19 bases in the middle. The CDR3 consists of 15 residues. Germline V CDR1 and CDR2: MNHEY, SMNVEV (reference sequence). CDR3 DNA: TGTGCCAGCAGCGCTGGGGTCGGTAGGCGGGAGACCCAGTACTTC. Encoded protein: CASSAGVGRRETQYF.

The chain uses TRBV9 and TRBJ2-1, with TRBD2 as a possible D gene (5 bases). Per germline, CDR1 SGDLS and CDR2 YYNGEE. The CDR3 spans 16 residues. The ends were cut back, 0 bases at V and 1 base at J, with 11 bases in the middle. The CDR3 DNA is TGTGCCAGCAGCGTAGTCAGCACTAGTTCCTACAATGAGCAGTTCTTC. This gives the protein CASSVVSTSSYNEQFF. The variable domain in full, with the rest retrieved from reference TRBV9 and TRBJ2-1, is DSGVTQTPKHLITATGQRVTLRCSPRSGDLSVYWYQQSLDQGLQFLIQYYNGEERAKGNILERFSAQQFPDLHSELNLSSLELGDSALYFCASSVVSTSSYNEQFFGPGTRLTVL.

The chain joins TRBV28 to TRBJ2-7; 7 bases match TRBD2. Germline trimming cut 5 bases from V and 3 bases from J; bases unmatched to any gene: 13. This CDR3 spans 16 amino acids. CDR1 is MDHEN and CDR2 is SYDVKM in the germline V gene. Here the CDR3 DNA reads TGTGCCAGCAGTCCTCCCCCCGGACTAGAATTCTACGAGCAGTACTTC. Encoded protein: CASSPPPGLEFYEQYF.

Worth noting for this clone: Because it lacks the conserved phenylalanine or tryptophan at the end, this CDR3 is likely a read error. The DNA is left out, because the CDR3 cannot be placed on it with certainty; the CDR3 is given as TCRdb lists it. The chain combines TRBV9 with TRBJ2-3. Germline CDR1 and CDR2: SGDLS and YYNGEE. The CDR3 has 8 amino acids, counting both end residues. The CDR3 loop is CASSVLLG.

J is TRBJ2-7 and V is TRBV29-1; TRBD1 aligns across 9 bases. V lost 7 bases, J lost 3 bases, and 4 bases stayed unmatched. The germline CDR1 and CDR2 sequences are SQVTM and ANQGSEA. The CDR3 is 12 residues long. CDR3 amino acids: CSARTGDYEQYF. CDR3 DNA sequence: TGCAGCGCGAGGACAGGGGACTACGAGCAGTACTTC.

This sequence joins TRBV2 and TRBJ1-1; possible D gene TRBD1, 6 bases. Germline CDR1 is SNHLY and CDR2 is FYNNEI. The CDR3 runs to 11 residues. V lost 4 bases and J lost 9, with 9 bases in between. The CDR3 is CASSGQDQAFF. In nucleotides, the CDR3 is TGTGCCAGCAGTGGACAGGACCAAGCTTTCTTT.

The V call is TRBV4-1, the J call TRBJ2-1, with 10 bases that match TRBD1. The germline CDR1 and CDR2 sequences are MGHRA and YSYEKL. The CDR3 runs to 15 residues. The trim removed 2 bases at V and 3 bases at J, leaving 1 base unmatched. The CDR3 spells CASSQRDRGYNEQFF. The CDR3 nucleotides are TGCGCCAGCAGCCAACGGGACAGGGGCTACAATGAGCAGTTCTTC.

J is TRBJ2-3 and V is TRBV18; D unresolved. V dropped 0 bases and J dropped 2 bases, with 6 bases sitting between them. Germline lookup yields CDR1 KGHSH and CDR2 LQKENI. The CDR3 is made up of 14 amino acids. CDR3 DNA: TGTGCCAGCTCACCACCTCGGATCACAGATACGCAGTATTTT. Translation gives CASSPPRITDTQYF.

This sequence joins TRBV7-8 and TRBJ2-7; no reliable D call. The CDR3 extends over 15 amino acids. Trimming removed 6 bases at V and 3 bases at J, with 18 bases between. CDR1 is SGHVS and CDR2 is FQNEAQ in the germline V gene. This CDR3 is CASSFGGGFLYEQYF. The CDR3 nucleotides read TGTGCCAGCAGTTTCGGCGGCGGTTTCCTCTACGAGCAGTACTTC.

The chain recombines TRBV19 with TRBJ2-7; TRBD1 matches at 7 bases. Looked up from germline, CDR1 is LNHDA and CDR2 is SQIVND (reference sequence). J was trimmed by 3 bases and V by 5 bases; bases with no gene match: 10. The CDR3 is 15 amino acids. The CDR3 bases are TGTGCCAGTAGTCCCCGGGACAGCACCTACTACGAGCAGTACTTC. It is translated as CASSPRDSTYYEQYF.

A remark on this clone: The junction does not match germline at one end; this may be a read error. The rearrangement links TRBV7-7 to TRBJ2-7; D may be TRBD1 (5 bases). The germline V gene encodes CDR1 SSHAT and CDR2 FNYEAQ (reference sequence). This CDR3 spans 13 amino acids. The CDR3 reads CASSPGQPYEQYF. CDR3 DNA: TGTGCTAGCAGCCCCGGACAACCGTACGAGCAGTACTTC.

The chain combines TRBV11-2 with TRBJ2-1, with D possibly matching TRBD2 (6 bases). Germline V lookup: CDR1 SGHAT, CDR2 FQNNGV. There are 13 residues in the CDR3. V was shortened by 4 bases and J by 5 bases, with 9 bases between the two germline ends. CDR3 nucleotide sequence: TGTGCCAGCAGCTCCGGGACTGACAATGAGCAGTTCTTC. This translates into CASSSGTDNEQFF. The variable domain in full, completed from reference TRBV11-2 and TRBJ2-1, reads EAGVAQSPRYKIIEKRQSVAFWCNPISGHATLYWYQQILGQGPKLLIQFQNNGVVDDSQLPKDRFSAERLKGVDSTLKIQPAKLEDSAVYLCASSSGTDNEQFFGPGTRLTVL.

The V and J genes are TRBV29-1 and TRBJ1-1; D not resolved. With 0 bases removed from V and 4 bases from J, the gap between germline ends came to 9 bases. In germline, CDR1 is SQVTM, CDR2 ANQGSEA. The CDR3 runs to 13 residues. The CDR3 DNA reads as TGCAGCGTTGAAGACACAGTGCCCACTGAAGCTTTCTTT. Translating it yields CSVEDTVPTEAFF.

The chain uses TRBV9 and TRBJ2-3; D unresolved. CDR3 length equals 15 residues. Trimming stripped 4 bases from V and 0 bases from J, with 12 bases between. In germline, CDR1 is SGDLS, CDR2 YYNGEE. The CDR3 sequence is CASSKDGSSTDTQYF. The CDR3 DNA reads TGTGCCAGCAGCAAGGACGGATCTAGCACAGATACGCAGTATTTT.

The chain employs TRBV30 and TRBJ2-7; D is perhaps TRBD2 (6 bases). Between the trimmed V and J ends, which lost 1 base and 4 bases, there was a span of 11 bases. Germline V gene data show CDR1 as GTSNPN and CDR2 as SVGIG (reference sequence). The CDR3 runs 13 residues. Written as DNA, the CDR3 is TGTGCCTGGAGTGGGAGGGGAGCTTACGAGCAGTACTTC. It specifies CAWSGRGAYEQYF.

This chain connects TRBV15 to TRBJ2-1; 7 nucleotides align to TRBD2. The CDR3 is made up of 15 amino acids. Germline V gene sequence: CDR1 LNHNV, CDR2 YYDKDF (reference sequence). After removal of 8 bases from V and 2 bases from J, the junction contained 9 bases not matched to a gene. Here the CDR3 reads CATGLAEFTYNEQFF. The CDR3 DNA reads TGTGCCACCGGCCTAGCGGAATTTACCTACAATGAGCAGTTCTTC.

This chain connects TRBV27 to TRBJ2-7; possibly TRBD1 for D (6 bases). Germline CDR1 MNHEY, CDR2 SMNVEV (reference sequence). V lost 3 bases and J 5 bases, leaving 14 bases between the germline ends. The CDR3 contains 14 residues. Here the CDR3 DNA reads TGTGCCAGCAGTTTCCGACAGGATAGTGACGAGCAGTACTTC. This translates into CASSFRQDSDEQYF.

The chain joins TRBV19 to TRBJ2-3; 11 bases are a match to TRBD1. Trimming at V came to 10 bases and at J to 0 bases, leaving 12 bases not matched to a gene. CDR1 LNHDA and CDR2 SQIVND come from the germline V gene (reference sequence). The CDR3 extends over 17 amino acids. CDR3 loop: CATPDRGQNRSTDTQYF. CDR3 nucleotide sequence: TGTGCCACCCCGGACAGGGGGCAAAATCGAAGCACAGATACGCAGTATTTT.

The chain employs TRBV9 and TRBJ2-2; 7 bases fit TRBD1. CDR3 size: 16 residues. The germline CDR1 and CDR2 sequences are SGDLS and YYNGEE. With V trimmed by 1 base and J by 0 bases, 3 bases remained unmatched. The chain's CDR3 is CASSVRGGSNTGELFF. The CDR3 nucleotides read TGTGCCAGCAGCGTACGAGGGGGCTCGAACACCGGGGAGCTGTTTTTT.

V usage is TRBV7-9 and J usage is TRBJ2-3, with D unclear. This CDR3 has 13 residues. Trimming removed 5 bases from V and 0 bases from J, with 6 bases in between. The germline V gene encodes CDR1 SEHNR and CDR2 FQNEAQ (reference sequence). The CDR3 bases are TGTGCCAGCAGCCGGAGTAGCACAGATACGCAGTATTTT. Its translation: CASSRSSTDTQYF.